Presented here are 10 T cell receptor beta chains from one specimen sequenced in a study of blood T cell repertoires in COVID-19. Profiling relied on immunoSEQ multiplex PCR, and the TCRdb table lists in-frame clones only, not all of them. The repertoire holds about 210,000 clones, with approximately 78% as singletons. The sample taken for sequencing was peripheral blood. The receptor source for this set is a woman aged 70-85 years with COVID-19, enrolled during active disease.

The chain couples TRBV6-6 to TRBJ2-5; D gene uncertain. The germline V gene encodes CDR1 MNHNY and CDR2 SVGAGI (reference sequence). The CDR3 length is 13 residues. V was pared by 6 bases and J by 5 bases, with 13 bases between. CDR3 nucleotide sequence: TGTGCCAGCAGCCTCGGGTCTGCGGAGACCCAGTACTTC. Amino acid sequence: CASSLGSAETQYF.

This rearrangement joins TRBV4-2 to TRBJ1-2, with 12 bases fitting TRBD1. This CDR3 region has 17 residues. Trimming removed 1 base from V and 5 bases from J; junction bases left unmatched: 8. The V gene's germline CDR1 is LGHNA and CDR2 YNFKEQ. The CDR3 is CASSQGPGQGAGYGYTF. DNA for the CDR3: TGTGCCAGCAGCCAAGGACCGGGACAGGGGGCAGGGTATGGCTACACCTTC.

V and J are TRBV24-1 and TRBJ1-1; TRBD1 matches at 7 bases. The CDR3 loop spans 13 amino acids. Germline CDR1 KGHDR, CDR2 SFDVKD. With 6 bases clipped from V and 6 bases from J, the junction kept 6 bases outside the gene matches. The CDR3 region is CATSSGGVAEAFF. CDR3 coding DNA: TGTGCCACCAGTTCAGGGGGAGTAGCTGAAGCTTTCTTT.

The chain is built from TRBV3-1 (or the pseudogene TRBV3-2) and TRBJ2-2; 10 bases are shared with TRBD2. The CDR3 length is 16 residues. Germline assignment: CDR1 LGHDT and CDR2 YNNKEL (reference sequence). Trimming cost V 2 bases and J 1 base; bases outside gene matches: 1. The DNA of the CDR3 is TGTGCCAGCAGCCAAAGGACTAGCGGGAACACCGGGGAGCTGTTTTTT. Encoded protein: CASSQRTSGNTGELFF.

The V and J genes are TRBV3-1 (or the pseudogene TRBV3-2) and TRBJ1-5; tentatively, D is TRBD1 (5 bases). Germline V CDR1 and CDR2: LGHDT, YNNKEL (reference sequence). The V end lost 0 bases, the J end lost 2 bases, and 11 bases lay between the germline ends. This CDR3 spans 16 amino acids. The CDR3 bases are TGTGCCAGCAGCCAAGAGGGGGGGGGATGCAATCAGCCCCAGCATTTT. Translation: CASSQEGGGCNQPQHF.

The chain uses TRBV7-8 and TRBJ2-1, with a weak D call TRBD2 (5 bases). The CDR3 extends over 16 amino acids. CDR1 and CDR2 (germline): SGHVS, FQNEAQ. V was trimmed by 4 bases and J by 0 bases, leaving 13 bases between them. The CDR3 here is CASSSKVRGSYNEQFF. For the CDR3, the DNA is TGTGCCAGCAGCTCTAAGGTCCGGGGCTCCTACAATGAGCAGTTCTTC. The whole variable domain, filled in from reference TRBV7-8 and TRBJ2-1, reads GAGVSQSPRYKVAKRGQDVALRCDPISGHVSLFWYQQALGQGPEFLTYFQNEAQLDKSGLPSDRFFAERPEGSVSTLKIQRTQQEDSAVYLCASSSKVRGSYNEQFFGPGTRLTVL.

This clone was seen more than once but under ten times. The CDR3 nucleotides read TGCAGTGCTAGTATGCCCAGTCAGCCCCAGCATTTT. Translating it yields CSASMPSQPQHF. This sequence joins TRBV20-1 and TRBJ1-5; no firm D call. The CDR3 contains 12 residues. V dropped 3 bases and J dropped 6 bases, with 9 bases sitting between them. Germline values: CDR1 DFQATT, CDR2 SNEGSKA (reference sequence).

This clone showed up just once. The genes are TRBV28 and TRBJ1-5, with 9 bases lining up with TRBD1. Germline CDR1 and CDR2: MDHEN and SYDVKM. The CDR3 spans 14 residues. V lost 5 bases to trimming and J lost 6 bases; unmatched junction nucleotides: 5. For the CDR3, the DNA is TGTGCCAGCAGTGCCCGGGACAGGGTTCAGCCCCAGCATTTT. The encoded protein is CASSARDRVQPQHF.

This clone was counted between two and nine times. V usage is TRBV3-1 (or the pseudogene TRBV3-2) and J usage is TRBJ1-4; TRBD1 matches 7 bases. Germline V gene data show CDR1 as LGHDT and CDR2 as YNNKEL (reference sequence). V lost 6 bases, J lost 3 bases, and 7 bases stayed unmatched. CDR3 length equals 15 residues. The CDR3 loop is CASRPQGSSNEKLFF. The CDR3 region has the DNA TGTGCCAGCAGACCACAGGGGAGTTCTAATGAAAAACTGTTTTTT.

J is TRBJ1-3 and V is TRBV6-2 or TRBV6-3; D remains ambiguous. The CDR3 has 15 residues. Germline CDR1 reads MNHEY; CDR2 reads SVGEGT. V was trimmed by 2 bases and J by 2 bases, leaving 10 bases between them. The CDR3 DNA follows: TGTGCCAGCAGTTACCGGCGGGAGGCTGGAAACACCATATATTTT. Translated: CASSYRREAGNTIYF.